The T cell receptor beta chain described here comes from a study of CD8 T cells in ankylosing spondylitis. For TCR beta, libraries came from quantitative 5'-RACE with molecular barcodes. TCRdb reprocessed the 5' RACE reads via MiXCR and lists one record per CDR3 protein. The sample lists a few hundred thousand distinct CDR3 sequences; 12% were seen once. This clonotype showed up many times. As yet, its antigen is unknown. The study, taken as a whole, reports: What appeared characteristic of ankylosing spondylitis blood was a TCR beta motif of several highly homologous variants. Disease-linked clones reportedly showed significant enrichment in matched ankylosing spondylitis synovial fluid. Several of the motif variants were reported before in synovial fluid and blood from reactive arthritis.

CDR3 length equals 15 residues. The germline V gene encodes CDR1 SGDLS and CDR2 YYNGEE. V lost 3 bases, J lost 4 bases, and 9 bases stayed unmatched. Sequencing was carried out using blood, either unsorted or a sorted T cell fraction (not recorded which). The chain has TRBV9 and TRBJ1-2; 7 nucleotides match TRBD1. The receptor was isolated from a male donor with ankylosing spondylitis. CDR3 loop: CASSGSGTALYGYTF. The CDR3, as DNA: TGTGCCAGCAGCGGTTCTGGGACAGCCCTCTATGGCTACACCTTC. The whole variable domain, remainder taken from reference TRBV9 and TRBJ1-2, is DSGVTQTPKHLITATGQRVTLRCSPRSGDLSVYWYQQSLDQGLQFLIQYYNGEERAKGNILERFSAQQFPDLHSELNLSSLELGDSALYFCASSGSGTALYGYTFGSGTRLTVV.